This entry lists 20 T cell receptor beta chains sequenced from one sample in a study of control samples from healthy donors and cancer patients (dated by TCRdb to the early 2020s). Library construction relied on the immunoSEQ multiplex PCR assay. TCRdb took this table from immuneACCESS and kept in-frame rearrangements with V and J called. Such tables lack part of the clones; where checked against another copy, unresolved V genes explain under half of the gap, and the rest is unexplained. The sample profile shows 100,000 to 150,000 clones; roughly 88% of them were found once. Jointly, the top ten make up roughly 3.2% of the sample. Sequences were obtained from blood. Receptor source: a man in his fifties or sixties in good health.

This CDR3 is CASSFGLAHQAGELFF. CDR3 nucleotide sequence: TGTGCCAGCAGCTTTGGATTGGCGCACCAAGCCGGGGAGCTGTTTTTT. The chain is built from TRBV7-9 and TRBJ2-2; D is unresolved. Germline V lookup: CDR1 SEHNR, CDR2 FQNEAQ (reference sequence). This CDR3 is 16 amino acids long. V was shortened by 3 bases and J by 6 bases, with 17 bases between the two germline ends.

V and J are TRBV14 and TRBJ1-2, with 8 positions matching TRBD1. The germline V gene has CDR1 SGHDN and CDR2 FVKESK. This CDR3 is 14 amino acids long. V lost 0 bases to trimming and J lost 4 bases; unmatched junction nucleotides: 1. The CDR3 nucleotides are TGTGCCAGCAGCCAAGATGACAGGGGCTATGGCTACACCTTC. As protein: CASSQDDRGYGYTF.

This clone was counted between two and nine times. This sequence joins TRBV5-1 and TRBJ1-5; a possible D gene is TRBD1 (6 bases). CDR3 length equals 15 residues. The V gene lost 1 base and the J gene lost 3 bases, with 11 bases spanning the gap. Germline values: CDR1 SGHRS, CDR2 YFSETQ. The CDR3 nucleotides are TGCGCCAGCAGCTTGTGGGGGGACACCAATCAGCCCCAGCATTTT. It specifies CASSLWGDTNQPQHF.

The V call is TRBV19, the J call TRBJ1-2; tentative D call: TRBD1 (5 bases). Trimming stripped 6 bases from V and 1 base from J, with 9 bases between. Germline V CDR1 and CDR2: LNHDA, SQIVND (reference sequence). The length of the CDR3 is 13 residues. The CDR3 region has the DNA TGTGCCAGTAGACAGGAAGATAACTATGGCTACACCTTC. This translates into CASRQEDNYGYTF.

This chain joins TRBV27 and TRBJ1-5, with D unclear. The CDR3 sequence is 13 residues long. Trimming removed 5 bases from V and 5 bases from J, with 10 bases in between. The V gene's germline CDR1 is MNHEY and CDR2 SMNVEV (reference sequence). The CDR3 is CASSSGSDQPQHF. Written as DNA, the CDR3 is TGTGCCAGCAGTAGCGGGTCAGATCAGCCCCAGCATTTT.

This chain links TRBV24-1 with TRBJ2-3; no clear D gene. The germline V and J ends were trimmed by 7 bases and 6 bases, with 10 bases remaining between them. Germline values: CDR1 KGHDR, CDR2 SFDVKD. The CDR3 consists of 12 residues. The CDR3 DNA reads TGTGCCACCAGGAGTTTGGGCGATACGCAGTATTTT. This translates into CATRSLGDTQYF.

The chain couples TRBV2 to TRBJ2-4, with 8 bases aligning to TRBD1. V was clipped by 4 bases and J by 0 bases; unmatched bases: 5. This CDR3 has 16 residues. Germline lookup yields CDR1 SNHLY and CDR2 FYNNEI. This CDR3 is CASSVGQGLAKNIQYF. For the CDR3, the DNA is TGTGCCAGCAGTGTAGGACAGGGACTAGCCAAAAACATTCAGTACTTC.

CDR3 residues: CASSLFRAQETQYF. The CDR3 region has the DNA TGTGCCAGCAGCTTGTTTAGAGCTCAAGAGACCCAGTACTTC. The rearrangement links TRBV5-5 to TRBJ2-5; no definite D call. The CDR3 spans 14 residues. CDR1 SGHKS and CDR2 YYEKEE come from the germline V gene (reference sequence). V dropped 1 base and J dropped 2 bases, with 9 bases sitting between them.

The chain links TRBV19 to TRBJ2-1; 10 bases are a match to TRBD2. V dropped 1 base and J dropped 9; count of bases not matched to a gene: 6. Germline-derived CDR1 and CDR2 are LNHDA and SQIVND (reference sequence). This CDR3 has 15 residues. CDR3 nucleotide sequence: TGTGCCAGTAGTATAGGCAGCGGGGGGGCTCTTGAGCAGTTCTTC. It encodes CASSIGSGGALEQFF.

V is TRBV27 and J is TRBJ2-7; 11 bases fit TRBD1. Germline CDR1 is MNHEY and CDR2 is SMNVEV (reference sequence). CDR3 length equals 17 residues. J lost 0 bases, V lost 5 bases, and 9 bases had no gene match. CDR3 nucleotide sequence: TGTGCCAGCAGTGGACGGGACAGGGGGTTTCGCTCCTACGAGCAGTACTTC. It encodes CASSGRDRGFRSYEQYF.

This rearrangement joins TRBV20-1 to TRBJ1-1, with no clear D. This CDR3 comprises 14 residues. The germline V gene has CDR1 DFQATT and CDR2 SNEGSKA (reference sequence). V lost 3 bases and J 2 bases, leaving 13 bases between the germline ends. Here the CDR3 DNA reads TGCAGTGCTAGTAAAACCGGGTATAACACTGAAGCTTTCTTT. Its translation: CSASKTGYNTEAFF.

The chain is built from TRBV9 and TRBJ2-1; a possible D gene is TRBD2 (6 bases). V was clipped by 2 bases and J by 8 bases, with 14 bases between them. The CDR3 is 14 amino acids. Looked up from germline, CDR1 is SGDLS and CDR2 is YYNGEE. CDR3 sequence (DNA): TGTGCCAGCAGCGTCGCTAGCGCTGTGGATGAGCAGTTCTTC. Its protein product is CASSVASAVDEQFF.

V gene TRBV5-1 combines with J gene TRBJ1-2; 7 positions match TRBD1. With 4 bases clipped from V and 6 bases from J, the junction kept 9 bases outside the gene matches. Per germline, CDR1 SGHRS and CDR2 YFSETQ. The CDR3 runs 14 residues. CDR3 nucleotides: TGCGCCAGCAGCCCGGAACAGGGGCAGCATGGCTACACCTTC. Amino acids: CASSPEQGQHGYTF.

The chain uses TRBV7-2 and TRBJ2-5; TRBD2 aligns across 9 bases. CDR3 size: 16 residues. Germline values: CDR1 SGHTA, CDR2 FQGNSA. J lost 5 bases, V lost 4 bases, and 11 bases had no gene match. CDR3 protein: CASSSRAAGGLETQYF. CDR3 nucleotides: TGTGCCAGCAGCTCAAGGGCCGCGGGGGGGCTTGAGACCCAGTACTTC.

The chain joins TRBV7-9 to TRBJ1-5; 7 bases fit TRBD1. Germline assignment: CDR1 SEHNR and CDR2 FQNEAQ (reference sequence). The V and J ends lost 4 bases and 0 bases, in that order; junction bases with no gene match: 3. The CDR3 is 15 amino acids. The CDR3 sequence is CASSSGQNSNQPQHF. In nucleotides, the CDR3 is TGTGCCAGCAGCTCGGGACAGAATAGCAATCAGCCCCAGCATTTT.

The chain joins TRBV7-9 to TRBJ2-7, with D unclear. The CDR3 extends over 15 amino acids. V gave up 0 bases and J gave up 4 bases, with 13 bases separating them. CDR1 is SEHNR and CDR2 is FQNEAQ in the germline V gene (reference sequence). The CDR3 spells CASSLASLPEYEQYF. As DNA, the CDR3 is TGTGCCAGCAGCTTAGCTTCCCTACCTGAGTACGAGCAGTACTTC.

The DNA of the CDR3 is TGTGCCAGCAGCGTAGTGGGAGGCAGTGAAGCTTTCTTT. Protein product: CASSVVGGSEAFF. The rearrangement joins TRBV9 to TRBJ1-1, with D unresolved. The CDR3 has 13 residues. The ends were cut back, 0 bases at V and 7 bases at J, with 10 bases in the middle. The germline gives CDR1 SGDLS, CDR2 YYNGEE.

The table lists this clone with a count of one. The CDR3 region is CASSGGLPRDEQYF. As DNA, the CDR3 is TGTGCCAGCAGTGGGGGACTCCCTAGGGACGAGCAGTACTTC. The chain has TRBV9 and TRBJ2-7, with D possibly matching TRBD2 (6 bases). CDR3 length: 14 amino acids. Germline CDR1 and CDR2: SGDLS and YYNGEE. V shed 5 bases and J shed 5 bases, with 17 bases lying between them.

The chain recombines TRBV24-1 with TRBJ1-2; D is ambiguous. The V and J ends lost 4 bases and 2 bases respectively, with 10 bases between them. Germline CDR1 reads KGHDR; CDR2 reads SFDVKD. The CDR3 loop spans 14 amino acids. The CDR3 loop reads CATSEAKTNYGYTF. The DNA of the CDR3 is TGTGCCACCAGTGAAGCGAAGACCAACTATGGCTACACCTTC.

This clone occurred a few times. The V and J genes are TRBV7-3 and TRBJ2-2, with TRBD2 matching 11 bases. The CDR3 runs to 15 residues. Per germline, CDR1 SGHTA and CDR2 FQGTGA. V dropped 5 bases and J dropped 6; count of bases not matched to a gene: 5. The CDR3 coding sequence is TGTGCCAGCAGCCCGACTAGCGGGGTAGCCGGGGAGCTGTTTTTT. Translation gives CASSPTSGVAGELFF.